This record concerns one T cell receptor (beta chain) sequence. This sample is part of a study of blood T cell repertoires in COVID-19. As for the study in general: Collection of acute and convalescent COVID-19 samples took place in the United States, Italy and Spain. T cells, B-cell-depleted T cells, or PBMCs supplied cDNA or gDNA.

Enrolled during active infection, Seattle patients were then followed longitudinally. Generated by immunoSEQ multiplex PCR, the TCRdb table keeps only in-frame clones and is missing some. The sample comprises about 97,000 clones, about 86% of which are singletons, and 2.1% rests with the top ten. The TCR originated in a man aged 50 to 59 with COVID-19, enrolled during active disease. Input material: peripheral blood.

The CDR3 bases are TGTGCCAGCAGCTTTCATGGGACTAGTTCAATGGATACGCAGTATTTT. It yields the protein CASSFHGTSSMDTQYF. The chain combines TRBV7-9 with TRBJ2-3; 8 nucleotides match TRBD2. V was clipped by 3 bases and J by 6 bases; unmatched bases: 11. CDR3 length: 16 amino acids. Germline V gene data show CDR1 as SEHNR and CDR2 as FQNEAQ (reference sequence).